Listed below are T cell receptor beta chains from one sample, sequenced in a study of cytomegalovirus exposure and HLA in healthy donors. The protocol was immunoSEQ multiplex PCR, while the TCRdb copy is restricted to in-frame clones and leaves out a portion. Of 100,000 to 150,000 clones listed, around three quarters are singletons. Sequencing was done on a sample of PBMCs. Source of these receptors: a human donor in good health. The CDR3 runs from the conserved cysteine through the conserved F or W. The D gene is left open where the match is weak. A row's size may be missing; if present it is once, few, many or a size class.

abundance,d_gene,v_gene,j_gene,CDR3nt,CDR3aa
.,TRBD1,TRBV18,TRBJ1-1,TGTGCCAGCTCGCTCGGACAGGGTGGAACCACTGAAGCCTTCTTT,CASSLGQGGTTEAFF
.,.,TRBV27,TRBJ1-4,TGTGCCAGCAGTGGTGAAGGTGGAGGGGAGACTAATGAAAAACTGTTTTTT,CASSGEGGGETNEKLFF
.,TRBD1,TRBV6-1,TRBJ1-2,TGTGCCAGCAGTGATGGGACAGGGGAACGCTATGGCTACACCTTC,CASSDGTGERYGYTF
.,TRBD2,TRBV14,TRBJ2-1,TGTGCCAGCAGCCAATCGCGACTAGCGGGAAGGCTGGAGTTCTTC,CASSQSRLAGRLEFF
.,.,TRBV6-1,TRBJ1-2,TGTGCCAGCAGGAGCTCTGGCTACACCTTC,CASRSSGYTF
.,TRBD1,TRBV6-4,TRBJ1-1,TGTGCCAGCAGTGGACAGGGTGGGATCAACACTGAAGCTTTCTTT,CASSGQGGINTEAFF
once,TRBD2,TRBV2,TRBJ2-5,TGTGCCAGCAGTGGATCACTAGCGGGAGGGTGGGACGAGACCCAGTACTTC,CASSGSLAGGWDETQYF
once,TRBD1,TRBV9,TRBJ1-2,TGTGCCAGCAGCGTGACAGGGGGCCCACCCGTCTATGGCTACACCTTC,CASSVTGGPPVYGYTF
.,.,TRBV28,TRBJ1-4,TGTGCCAGCAGTCGGGGGGATGCAACTAATGAAAAACTGTTTTTT,CASSRGDATNEKLFF
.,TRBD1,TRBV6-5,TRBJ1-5,TGTGCCAGCAGCCCCGGACAGGGAGCTTACCAGCCCCAGCATTTT,CASSPGQGAYQPQHF
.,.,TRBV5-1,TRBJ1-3,TGCGCCAGCAGCTTGAGTGGAGGTTTAAACACCATATATTTT,CASSLSGGLNTIYF
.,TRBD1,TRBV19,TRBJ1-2,TGTGCCAGTAGTATGGGCGGGACAGTCAACTATGGCTACACCTTC,CASSMGGTVNYGYTF
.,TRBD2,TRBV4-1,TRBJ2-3,TGCGCCAGCAGCCAAGATCCGTATAAGGCTAGCGGGACCCGGGATACGCAGTATTTT,CASSQDPYKASGTRDTQYF
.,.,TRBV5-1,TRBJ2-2,TGCGCCAGCAGGGCATCTACAGGGATAGGCGGGGAGCTGTTTTTT,CASRASTGIGGELFF
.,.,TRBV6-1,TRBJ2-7,TGTGCCAGCAGTGGAAGGCGAGGCTCCTACGAGCAGTACTTC,CASSGRRGSYEQYF
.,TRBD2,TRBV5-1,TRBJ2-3,TGCGCCAGCAGCAGCCCGGGACTAGAAACAGATACGCAGTATTTT,CASSSPGLETDTQYF
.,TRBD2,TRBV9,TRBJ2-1,TGTGCCAGCAGCGTAGGAATAAGCGGGAGCTGGTTACGTGAGCAGTTCTTC,CASSVGISGSWLREQFF
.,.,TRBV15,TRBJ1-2,TGTGCCACCAGCACCGGGAGCCGGTACTATGGCTACACCTTC,CATSTGSRYYGYTF
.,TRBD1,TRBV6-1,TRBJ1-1,TGTGCCAGCAGTGAGACAGGGGCTATGAACACTGAAGCTTTCTTT,CASSETGAMNTEAFF
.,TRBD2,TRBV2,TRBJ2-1,TGTGCCAGCAGTGAATCCCAAGGGGCCCCCGTCTCGGGAGGGAGGTTCTTC,CASSESQGAPVSGGRFF
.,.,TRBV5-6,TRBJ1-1,TGTGCCAGCTCCGAGGGGGGGACTGAAGCTTTCTTT,CASSEGGTEAFF
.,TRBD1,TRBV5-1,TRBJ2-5,TGCGCCAGCAGCAGGGACAGCCAAGAGACCCAGTACTTC,CASSRDSQETQYF
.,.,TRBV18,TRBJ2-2,TGTGCCAGCTCGCGCCAGGACAGTAGCACCGGGGAGCTGTTTTTT,CASSRQDSSTGELFF
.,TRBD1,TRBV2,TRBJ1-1,TGTGCCAGCAGTTCGGACAGGGATATACTGAAAGCTTTCTTT,CASSSDRDILKAFF
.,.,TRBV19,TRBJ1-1,TGTGCCAGTAGTTCTAGAGGTTCGGGGAACACTGAAGCTTTCTTT,CASSSRGSGNTEAFF
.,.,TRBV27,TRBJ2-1,TGTGCCAGCAGCCACGCCGCCTATTCAGGGGTCGATGAGCAGTTCTTC,CASSHAAYSGVDEQFF
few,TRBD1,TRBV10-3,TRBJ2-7,TGTGCCATTATGGGGGACAGGAAGTACTTC,CAIMGDRKYF
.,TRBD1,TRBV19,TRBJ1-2,TGTGCCAGTAGTGCTCAGGGACAGACCCATCCTGTCTATGGCTACACCTTC,CASSAQGQTHPVYGYTF
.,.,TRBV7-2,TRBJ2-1,TGTGCCAGCACCTTGGGGCAGCGGGCGCCCTACAATGAGCAGTTCTTC,CASTLGQRAPYNEQFF
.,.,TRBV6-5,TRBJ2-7,TGTGCCACGTCGGCGGGATGGTACGAGCAGTACTTC,CATSAGWYEQYF
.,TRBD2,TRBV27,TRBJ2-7,TGTGCCAGCAGCCCCCAACGGGAGGGCCGCCACGAGCAGTACTTC,CASSPQREGRHEQYF
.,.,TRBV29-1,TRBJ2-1,TGCAGCGCAATACAGGGTATCTCCTACAATGAGCAGTTCTTC,CSAIQGISYNEQFF
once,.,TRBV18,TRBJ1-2,TGTGCCAGCTCACCACAGGAGGTGGAGGGCTACACCTTC,CASSPQEVEGYTF
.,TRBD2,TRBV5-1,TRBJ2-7,TGCGCCAGCAGCTTGGCCTTTCCCGGGACTAGCGGGAGGGGCACGCACGAGCAGTACTTC,CASSLAFPGTSGRGTHEQYF
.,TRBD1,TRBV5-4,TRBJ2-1,TGTGCCAGCAGCTTGGGACGGCAGGGGGCGAATGAGCAGTTCTTC,CASSLGRQGANEQFF
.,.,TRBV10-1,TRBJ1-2,TGCGCCAGCAGTGCCCTATATAGAGGGCGCTATGGCTACACCTTC,CASSALYRGRYGYTF
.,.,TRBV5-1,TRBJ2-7,TGCGCCAGCAGCCCCTCAGCGGGTGCCTACGAGCAGTACTTC,CASSPSAGAYEQYF